This is a list of T cell receptor beta chains from one sample in a study of breast tumors, draining lymph nodes, adjacent tissues. TCRdb redid the calling of the multiplex PCR reads with MiXCR, one entry per CDR3 protein. The table has about 140,000 distinct CDR3 sequences, around a third seen once. The sample was axillary lymph node tissue. The receptors were gathered from a female donor with breast cancer. Some clones in this sample may be carry-over from other donors' samples. Each CDR3 is given with its conserved first and last residue. A D gene is named only where the DNA matches it firmly. Only part of the rows carry a size: once, few, many, or a class if the clone is expanded.

V gene	D gene	clone size	J gene	CDR3 DNA	CDR3 protein
TRBV7-9	TRBD2	NA	TRBJ2-2	TGTGCCAGCAGCACGGGGGGATCTACCGGGGAGCTGTTTTTT	CASSTGGSTGELFF
TRBV20-1	NA	few	TRBJ1-1	TGCAGTGCTAGGCACCCGACCATGAACACTGAAGCTTTCTTT	CSARHPTMNTEAFF
TRBV6-1	NA	many	TRBJ2-7	TGTGCCAGCAGTGAAGGGAGCGTCCGGACCTACGAGCAGTACTTC	CASSEGSVRTYEQYF
TRBV19	TRBD1	many	TRBJ1-2	TGTGCCAGTAGTTTGGTGGGACAGCGTGGCTACACCTTC	CASSLVGQRGYTF
TRBV6-1	TRBD2	few	TRBJ2-1	TGTGCCAGCGCACTAGCGGGGGGGGGTGGGAATGAGCAGTTCTTC	CASALAGGGGNEQFF
TRBV19	NA	many	TRBJ1-2	TGTGCCAGTAGGGCGGGGGGGCTAAGTGGCTACACCTTC	CASRAGGLSGYTF
TRBV6-5	NA	many	TRBJ1-2	TGTGCCAGCAGCCACGGGGGGGTCTATGGCTACACCTTC	CASSHGGVYGYTF
TRBV20-1	NA	NA	TRBJ1-1	TGCAGTGCTTCCAGGGAGGAAGCTTTCTTT	CSASREEAFF
TRBV15	TRBD2	NA	TRBJ2-1	TGTGCCACCAGCTATCTAGCGGGGGGTCTTAGTGAGCAGTTCTTC	CATSYLAGGLSEQFF
TRBV7-7	TRBD2	NA	TRBJ2-3	TGTGCTAGCAGCTTAGGTAGAACTAGCGGGAGCGGTGGGCGCACAGATACGCAGTATTTT	CASSLGRTSGSGGRTDTQYF
TRBV29-1	NA	many	TRBJ2-1	TGCAGCGTTGAGCCCGACCTTGGGGTTTACAATGAGCAGTTCTTC	CSVEPDLGVYNEQFF
TRBV6-5	NA	many	TRBJ2-7	TGTGCCAGCAGTTACCAAGAATGGGGAGACTACGAGCAGTACTTC	CASSYQEWGDYEQYF
TRBV25-1	NA	many	TRBJ2-2	TGTGCCAGCAGTGTGTGGGCCGGGGAGCTGTTTTTT	CASSVWAGELFF
TRBV19	NA	many	TRBJ2-2	TGTGCCAGTGGGGACCAAGGGGGTACGAACACCGGGGAGCTGTTTTTT	CASGDQGGTNTGELFF
TRBV15	TRBD1	NA	TRBJ1-4	TGTGCCACTAATCCGGGACAGAGAATAGCAACTAATGAAAAACTGTTTTTT	CATNPGQRIATNEKLFF
TRBV9	NA	many	TRBJ2-1	TGTGCCAGCTCTAGTCAGTACAATGAGCAGTTCTTC	CASSSQYNEQFF
TRBV5-1	NA	many	TRBJ2-5	TGCGCCAGCAGCTTCGTCAGCCAAGAGACCCAGTACTTC	CASSFVSQETQYF
TRBV5-6	NA	many	TRBJ2-1	TGTGCCAGCAGCTCCCCTTTTGAAGCGGTATACAATGAGCAGTTCTTC	CASSSPFEAVYNEQFF
TRBV28	NA	NA	TRBJ2-7	TGTGCCAGCAGGGAGGACAGTTCCGACGAGCAGTACTTC	CASREDSSDEQYF
TRBV28	NA	many	TRBJ1-6	TGTGCCAGCACGACCACGGATTCACCCCTCCACTTT	CASTTTDSPLHF
TRBV3-1	TRBD1	many	TRBJ1-5	TGTGCCAGCAGCCACGGACAGGGAGGAAATCAGCCCCAGCATTTT	CASSHGQGGNQPQHF
TRBV12-3/TRBV12-4	TRBD1	many	TRBJ2-1	TGTGCGGCTGGGACAGGCTTCTACAATGAGCAGTTCTTC	CAAGTGFYNEQFF
TRBV12-5	NA	many	TRBJ1-4	TGTGCTAGTGGTTTGGTACGCCGGGGGGCGACTAATGAAAAACTGTTTTTT	CASGLVRRGATNEKLFF
TRBV6-2/TRBV6-3	TRBD2	many	TRBJ2-7	TGTGCTGCCTCCTGGGCGGGGGTCTACGAGCAGTACTTC	CAASWAGVYEQYF
TRBV20-1	TRBD1	many	TRBJ1-2	TGCAGTGCTAGATTCGATACAGGGGGTAACTATGGCTACACCTTC	CSARFDTGGNYGYTF
TRBV20-1	NA	many	TRBJ2-3	TGCAGTGCTGTGGCGGGGGCGGATACGCAGTATTTT	CSAVAGADTQYF
TRBV30	TRBD1	many	TRBJ1-5	TGTGCCTGGAGTGTGACAGGGCGTCAGCCCCAGCATTTT	CAWSVTGRQPQHF
TRBV20-1	NA	many	TRBJ1-1	TGCAGTGCTTACCTACGGACTGAAGCTTTCTTT	CSAYLRTEAFF
TRBV4-1	NA	many	TRBJ1-5	TGCGCCAGCAGCCAAGGGGGAAGTTACCAGCCCCAGCATTTT	CASSQGGSYQPQHF
TRBV20-1	NA	many	TRBJ1-3	TGCAGTGCTAGGGTCCAGACCCCGGGGAACACCATATATTTT	CSARVQTPGNTIYF
TRBV12-3/TRBV12-4	NA	many	TRBJ2-1	TGTGCCAGCCGAGGGGGGAGCTCCTACAATGAGCAGTTCTTC	CASRGGSSYNEQFF
TRBV20-1	TRBD2	NA	TRBJ2-1	TGCAGTGCTACCCATGGGGCTAGCGGGGCGGCGTTCACCTTC	CSATHGASGAAFTF
TRBV12-3/TRBV12-4	TRBD1	once	TRBJ2-3	TGTGCCAGCAGTCCAGAGCCACAGGGGAGCACAGATACGCAGTATTTT	CASSPEPQGSTDTQYF
TRBV30	NA	NA	TRBJ1-1	TGTGCCTGGAGTCCAGGGACTGAAGCTTTCTTT	CAWSPGTEAFF
TRBV20-1	TRBD2	many	TRBJ2-6	TGCAGTACGACTAGCGGGATAGCTGGGGCCAACGTCCTGACTTTC	CSTTSGIAGANVLTF
TRBV29-1	NA	many	TRBJ1-2	TGCAGCGTTGAATCAGTGGACTACACCTTC	CSVESVDYTF
TRBV5-5	TRBD1	few	TRBJ2-6	TGTGCCAGCACTCCGGCGAAGGGGGGGGGGACAGGGGGCGAAACCGGGGCCAACGTCCTGACTTTC	CASTPAKGGGTGGETGANVLTF
TRBV5-1	TRBD2	NA	TRBJ2-5	TGCGCCAGCAGCTTCGGGACTAGCGGGGCCCGGGAGACCCAGTACTTC	CASSFGTSGARETQYF
TRBV5-6	TRBD1	many	TRBJ1-2	TGTGCCAGCAGCCAAGGACCGGGACAGGGGTATGGCTACACCTTC	CASSQGPGQGYGYTF
TRBV6-4	TRBD1	NA	TRBJ2-3	TGTGCCAGCAGTCAAGACAGGGGGGAGGCAGATACGCAGTATTTT	CASSQDRGEADTQYF
TRBV5-5	TRBD1	NA	TRBJ1-2	TGTGCCAGCAGCGCGGGACAGGGGTTTGCCAACTATGGCTACACCTTC	CASSAGQGFANYGYTF
TRBV7-9	NA	many	TRBJ1-2	TGTGCCAGCAGCTTCCCGGGACTGAACTATGGCTACACCTTC	CASSFPGLNYGYTF
TRBV6-2/TRBV6-3	NA	many	TRBJ1-6	TGTGCCAGCAGTTACTCGAGGGAACGATCACCCCTCCACTTT	CASSYSRERSPLHF
TRBV15	TRBD1	many	TRBJ1-4	TGTGCCACCAGGGGACAGTCCGCAACTAATGAAAAACTGTTTTTT	CATRGQSATNEKLFF
TRBV6-6	NA	many	TRBJ1-5	TGTGCCAGCAGGGCGACCCGCGGTCAGCCCCAGCATTTT	CASRATRGQPQHF
TRBV28	NA	few	TRBJ2-4	TGTGCCAGCAGTTGGGCTAGGGACATTCAGTACTTC	CASSWARDIQYF
TRBV7-2	NA	many	TRBJ2-2	TGTGCCAGCAGCTTTTACACCGGGGAGCTGTTTTTT	CASSFYTGELFF
TRBV11-2	NA	NA	TRBJ2-1	TGCGCCAGCAGCCTCGAAGGGGACCCCTACAATGAGCAGTCCTTC	CASSLEGDPYNEQSF
TRBV24-1	NA	many	TRBJ1-1	TGTGCCACCAGTGTCGGGGGGGGGAACACTGAAGCTTTCTTT	CATSVGGGNTEAFF
TRBV2	TRBD2	many	TRBJ2-1	TGTGCCGTAATCGGGGGGACGTCCTACAATGAGCAGTTCTTC	CAVIGGTSYNEQFF
TRBV5-1	NA	NA	TRBJ1-4	TGCGCCAGCAGCTTGGACGGGACTAGCAAGAATGAAAAACTGTTTTTT	CASSLDGTSKNEKLFF
TRBV6-6	NA	many	TRBJ1-2	TGTGCCAGCAGTTCTGGCGGGGGTGCCTATGGCTACACCTTC	CASSSGGGAYGYTF
TRBV11-1	TRBD2	once	TRBJ2-1	TGTGCCAGCAGCAGGACTAGCGGGGGGTATGAGCAGTTCTTC	CASSRTSGGYEQFF
TRBV27	NA	many	TRBJ2-7	TGTGCCAGCAGTATTACAGGGAGGGAGCAGTACTTC	CASSITGREQYF
TRBV5-1	NA	many	TRBJ2-1	TGCGCCAGCAGCTTAGGGACATTAAAGGGTATCTCCTACAATGAGCAGTTCTTC	CASSLGTLKGISYNEQFF
TRBV20-1	NA	many	TRBJ2-5	TGCAGTGCTGGACCCAAAGAGACCCAGTCCTTC	CSAGPKETQSF
TRBV7-2	NA	many	TRBJ2-6	TGTGCCAGCAGCTTAGCGAAGCCGAGCTCTGGGGCCAACGTCCTGACTTTC	CASSLAKPSSGANVLTF